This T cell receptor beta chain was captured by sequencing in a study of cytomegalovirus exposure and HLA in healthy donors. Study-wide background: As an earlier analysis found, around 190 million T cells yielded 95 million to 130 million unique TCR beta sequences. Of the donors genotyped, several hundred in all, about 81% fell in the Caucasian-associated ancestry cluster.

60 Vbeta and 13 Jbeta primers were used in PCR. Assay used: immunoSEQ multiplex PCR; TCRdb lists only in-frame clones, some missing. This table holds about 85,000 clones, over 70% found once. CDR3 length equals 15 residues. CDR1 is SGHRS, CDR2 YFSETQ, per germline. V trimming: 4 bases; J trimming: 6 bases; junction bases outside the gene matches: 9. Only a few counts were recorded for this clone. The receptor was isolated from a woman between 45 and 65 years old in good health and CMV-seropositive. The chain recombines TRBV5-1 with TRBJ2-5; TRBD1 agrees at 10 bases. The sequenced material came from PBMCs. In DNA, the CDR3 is TGCGCCAGCAGCCCGGGGACAGGGGAAAAAAAGACCCAGTACTTC. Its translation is CASSPGTGEKKTQYF.